Sequencing of this T cell receptor beta chain was carried out in a study of cytomegalovirus exposure and HLA in healthy donors. The germline gives CDR1 LNHDA, CDR2 SQIVND (reference sequence). The CDR3 spans 15 residues. PCR employed 60 Vbeta and 13 Jbeta primers. Using immunoSEQ multiplex PCR, the repertoire was profiled, and TCRdb retains in-frame clones only, with some absent. The sample consists of 150,000 to 250,000 clones, 85% of them appearing once. V usage is TRBV19 and J usage is TRBJ2-5; TRBD1 agrees at 9 bases. With the DNA end fitting TRBJ2-7 better, the J assignment may be wrong. The source material was PBMCs. The source is a woman aged 45-65 years in good health and CMV-seronegative. The CDR3 DNA is TGTGCCAGTAGTACTACCGGGACAGGGTCCTACGAGCAGTACTTC. Translating it yields CASSTTGTGSYEQYF.